Sequencing of this T cell receptor beta chain was carried out in a study of cytomegalovirus exposure and HLA in healthy donors. Study-level results: Sequencing depth roughly uniform across donors was assumed in presence/absence analyses. 87-base-pair reads could not separate some V segments, including TRBV6-2 and TRBV6-3. In a later analysis, DRB1 alleles had the most associated TCRs; HLA-C alleles the fewest.

The V gene lost 0 bases and the J gene lost 0 bases, with 12 bases spanning the gap. Germline CDR1 is SGHRS and CDR2 is YFSETQ. This CDR3 is 16 amino acids long. As to this clone: The antigen is not known.

PCR involved 60 Vbeta and 13 Jbeta primers. This table comes from immunoSEQ multiplex PCR, and its TCRdb copy is limited to in-frame clones, with some not included. The sample carries over 130,000 clones, around 86% recorded once. Sequenced input: PBMCs. The chain links TRBV5-1 to TRBJ1-1; tentatively, D is TRBD1 (5 bases). The TCR originated in a female donor in good health and CMV-seronegative. The CDR3 coding sequence is TGCGCCAGCAGCTTGGACAGGCGAACTATGAACACTGAAGCTTTCTTT. Amino acid sequence: CASSLDRRTMNTEAFF.